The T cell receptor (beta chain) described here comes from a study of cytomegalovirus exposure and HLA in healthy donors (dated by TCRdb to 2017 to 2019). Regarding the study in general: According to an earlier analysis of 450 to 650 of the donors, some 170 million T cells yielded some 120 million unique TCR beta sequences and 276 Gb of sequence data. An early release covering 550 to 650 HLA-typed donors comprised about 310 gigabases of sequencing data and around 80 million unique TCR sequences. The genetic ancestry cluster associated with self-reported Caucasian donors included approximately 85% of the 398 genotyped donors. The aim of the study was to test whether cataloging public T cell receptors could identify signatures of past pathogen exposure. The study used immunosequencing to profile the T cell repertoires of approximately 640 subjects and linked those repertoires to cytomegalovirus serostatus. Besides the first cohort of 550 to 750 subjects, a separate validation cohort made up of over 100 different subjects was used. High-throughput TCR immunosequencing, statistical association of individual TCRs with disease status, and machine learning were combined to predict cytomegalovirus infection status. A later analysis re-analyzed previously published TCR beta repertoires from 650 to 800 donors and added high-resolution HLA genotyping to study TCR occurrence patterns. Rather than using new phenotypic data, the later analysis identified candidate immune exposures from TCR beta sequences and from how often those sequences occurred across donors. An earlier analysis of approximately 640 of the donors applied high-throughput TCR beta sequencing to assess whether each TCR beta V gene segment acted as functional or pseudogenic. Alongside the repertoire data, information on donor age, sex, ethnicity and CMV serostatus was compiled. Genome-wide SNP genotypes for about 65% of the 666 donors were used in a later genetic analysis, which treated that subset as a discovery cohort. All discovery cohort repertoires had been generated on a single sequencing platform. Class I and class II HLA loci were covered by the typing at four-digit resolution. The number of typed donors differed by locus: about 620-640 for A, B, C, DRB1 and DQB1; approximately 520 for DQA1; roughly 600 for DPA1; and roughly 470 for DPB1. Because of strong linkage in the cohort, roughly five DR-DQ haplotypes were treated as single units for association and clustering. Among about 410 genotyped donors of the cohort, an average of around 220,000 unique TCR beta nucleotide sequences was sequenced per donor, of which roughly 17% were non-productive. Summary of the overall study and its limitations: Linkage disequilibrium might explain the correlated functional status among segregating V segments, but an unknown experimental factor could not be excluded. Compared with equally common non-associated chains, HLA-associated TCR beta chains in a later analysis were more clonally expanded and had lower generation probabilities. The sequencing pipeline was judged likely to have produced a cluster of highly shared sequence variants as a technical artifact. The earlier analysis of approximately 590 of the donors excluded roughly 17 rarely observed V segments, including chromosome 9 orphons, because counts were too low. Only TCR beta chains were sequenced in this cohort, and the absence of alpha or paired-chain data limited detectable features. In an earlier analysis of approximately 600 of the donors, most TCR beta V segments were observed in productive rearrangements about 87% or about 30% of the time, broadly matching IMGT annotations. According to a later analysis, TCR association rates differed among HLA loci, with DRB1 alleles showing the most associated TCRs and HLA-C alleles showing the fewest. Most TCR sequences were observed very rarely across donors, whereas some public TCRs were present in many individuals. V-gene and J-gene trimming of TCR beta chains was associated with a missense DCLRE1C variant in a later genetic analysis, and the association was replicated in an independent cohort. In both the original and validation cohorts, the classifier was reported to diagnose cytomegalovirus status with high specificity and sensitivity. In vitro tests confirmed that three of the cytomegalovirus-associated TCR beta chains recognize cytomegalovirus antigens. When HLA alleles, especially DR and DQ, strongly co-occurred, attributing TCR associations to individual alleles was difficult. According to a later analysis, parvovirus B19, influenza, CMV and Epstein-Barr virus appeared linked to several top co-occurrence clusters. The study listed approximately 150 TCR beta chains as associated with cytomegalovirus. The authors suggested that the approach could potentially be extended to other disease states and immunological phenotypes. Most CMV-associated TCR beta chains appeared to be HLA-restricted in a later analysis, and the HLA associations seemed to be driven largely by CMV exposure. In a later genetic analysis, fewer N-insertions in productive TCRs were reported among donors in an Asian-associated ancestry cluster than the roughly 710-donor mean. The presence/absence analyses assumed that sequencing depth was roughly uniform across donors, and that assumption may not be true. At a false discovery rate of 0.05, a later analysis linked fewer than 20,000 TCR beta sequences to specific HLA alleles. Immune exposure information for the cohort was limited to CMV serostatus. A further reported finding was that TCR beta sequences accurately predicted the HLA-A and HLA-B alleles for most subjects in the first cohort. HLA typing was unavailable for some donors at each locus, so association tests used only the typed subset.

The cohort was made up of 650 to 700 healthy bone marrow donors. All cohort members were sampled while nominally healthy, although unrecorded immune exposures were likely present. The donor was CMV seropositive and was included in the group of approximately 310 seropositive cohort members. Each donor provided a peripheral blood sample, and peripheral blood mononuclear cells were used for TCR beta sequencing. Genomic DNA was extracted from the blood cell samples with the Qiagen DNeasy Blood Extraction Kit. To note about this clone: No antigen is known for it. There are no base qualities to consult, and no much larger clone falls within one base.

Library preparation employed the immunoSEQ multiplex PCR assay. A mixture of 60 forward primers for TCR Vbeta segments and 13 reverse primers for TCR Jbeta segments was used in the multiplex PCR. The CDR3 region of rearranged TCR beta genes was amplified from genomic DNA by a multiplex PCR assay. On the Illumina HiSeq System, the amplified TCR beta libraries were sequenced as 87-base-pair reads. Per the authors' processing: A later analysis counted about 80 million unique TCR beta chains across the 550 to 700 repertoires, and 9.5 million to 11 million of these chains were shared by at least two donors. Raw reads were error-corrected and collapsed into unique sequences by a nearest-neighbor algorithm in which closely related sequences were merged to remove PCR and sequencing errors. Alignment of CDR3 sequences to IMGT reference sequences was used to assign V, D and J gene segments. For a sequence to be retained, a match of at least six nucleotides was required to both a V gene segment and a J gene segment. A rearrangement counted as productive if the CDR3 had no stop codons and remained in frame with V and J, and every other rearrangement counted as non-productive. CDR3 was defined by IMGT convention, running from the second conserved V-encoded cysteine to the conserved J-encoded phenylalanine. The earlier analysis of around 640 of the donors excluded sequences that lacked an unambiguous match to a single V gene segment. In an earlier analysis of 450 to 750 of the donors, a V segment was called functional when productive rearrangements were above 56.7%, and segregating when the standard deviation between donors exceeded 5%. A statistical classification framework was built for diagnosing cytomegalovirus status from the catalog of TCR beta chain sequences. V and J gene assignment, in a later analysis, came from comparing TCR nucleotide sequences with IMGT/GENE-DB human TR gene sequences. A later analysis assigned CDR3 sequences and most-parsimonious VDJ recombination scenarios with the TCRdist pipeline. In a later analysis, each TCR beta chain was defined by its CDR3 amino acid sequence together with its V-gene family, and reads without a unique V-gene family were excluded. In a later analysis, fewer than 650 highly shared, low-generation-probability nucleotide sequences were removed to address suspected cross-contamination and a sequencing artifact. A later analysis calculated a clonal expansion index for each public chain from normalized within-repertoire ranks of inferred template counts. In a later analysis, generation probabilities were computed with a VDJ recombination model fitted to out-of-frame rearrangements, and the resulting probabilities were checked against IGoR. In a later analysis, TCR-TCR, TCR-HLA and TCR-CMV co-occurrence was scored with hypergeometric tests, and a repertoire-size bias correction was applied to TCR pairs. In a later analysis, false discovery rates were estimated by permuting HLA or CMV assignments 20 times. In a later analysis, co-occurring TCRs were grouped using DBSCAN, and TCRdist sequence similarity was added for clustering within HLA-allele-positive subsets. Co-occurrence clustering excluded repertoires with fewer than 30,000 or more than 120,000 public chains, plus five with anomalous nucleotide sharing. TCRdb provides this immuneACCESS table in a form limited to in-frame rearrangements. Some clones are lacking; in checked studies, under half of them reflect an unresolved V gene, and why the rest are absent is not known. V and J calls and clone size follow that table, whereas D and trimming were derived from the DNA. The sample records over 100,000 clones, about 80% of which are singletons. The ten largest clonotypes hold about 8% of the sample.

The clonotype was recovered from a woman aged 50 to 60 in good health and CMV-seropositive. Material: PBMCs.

The CDR3 here reads CASSMGAGFKTQYF. The DNA reads as follows: TGTGCCAGTAGTATGGGGGCCGGTTTTAAGACCCAGTACTTC. The chain is encoded by TRBV19 joined to TRBJ2-5; the best D guess is TRBD1, with 6 bases matching. From the cysteine up to the phenylalanine, the CDR3 has a length of 14 residues. Just CDR3 DNA is preserved here, 42 bases in frame from base 1. V and J lose 3 bases and 6 bases, and a span of 14 bases separates them. As encoded in the germline V gene (reference sequence), CDR1 is LNHDA while CDR2 is SQIVND. The entire variable domain, with the stretches around the CDR3 drawn from the reference TRBV19 and TRBJ2-5 proteins, is DGGITQSPKYLFRKEGQNVTLSCEQNLNHDAMYWYRQDPGQGLRLIYYSQIVNDFQKGDIAEGYSVSREKKESFPLTVTSAQKNPTAFYLCASSMGAGFKTQYFGPGTRLLVL.